Listed below are T cell receptor beta chains from one sample, sequenced in a study of OX40 agonist ivuxolimab in advanced cancers. Clones were sequenced by immunoSEQ multiplex PCR, and TCRdb holds only the in-frame ones, with some missing. Here the sample spans tens of thousands of clones, approximately 78% being singletons. This specimen was CD4+ or CD8+ T cells sorted from blood, taken in a trial of the OX40 agonist ivuxolimab. These receptors originate from an adult with an advanced solid tumor such as melanoma, head and neck, liver or kidney cancer. The CDR3 runs from the conserved cysteine through the conserved F or W. The order of the fields is V gene, clone size, D gene, J gene, CDR3 protein, CDR3 DNA. D genes are given only for firm matches. Rows give clone size only sometimes, using once, few, many, or a class for an expanded clone.

v_gene: TRBV5-1; abundance: once; d_gene: NA; j_gene: TRBJ1-6; CDR3aa: CASSSGVRGGNSPLHF; CDR3nt: TGCGCCAGCAGCTCGGGGGTGAGAGGAGGCAATTCACCCCTCCACTTT
v_gene: TRBV12-5; abundance: NA; d_gene: TRBD1; j_gene: TRBJ2-7; CDR3aa: CASGLAGTGAYEQYF; CDR3nt: TGTGCTAGTGGTTTGGCCGGGACAGGGGCCTACGAGCAGTACTTC
v_gene: TRBV18; abundance: NA; d_gene: NA; j_gene: TRBJ1-4; CDR3aa: CASSPSGNEKLFF; CDR3nt: TGTGCCAGCTCACCAAGCGGTAATGAAAAACTGTTTTTT
v_gene: TRBV6-1; abundance: once; d_gene: NA; j_gene: TRBJ1-2; CDR3aa: CASSEALGANYGYTF; CDR3nt: TGTGCCAGCAGTGAAGCTCTGGGGGCTAACTATGGCTACACCTTC
v_gene: TRBV5-1; abundance: NA; d_gene: TRBD2; j_gene: TRBJ2-3; CDR3aa: CASRLQAGETSTDTQYF; CDR3nt: TGCGCCAGCAGACTCCAAGCGGGGGAAACTAGCACAGATACGCAGTATTTT
v_gene: TRBV5-1; abundance: medium-sized; d_gene: TRBD1; j_gene: TRBJ1-2; CDR3aa: CASRETGGENGYTF; CDR3nt: TGCGCCAGCAGGGAAACAGGGGGCGAGAATGGCTACACCTTC
v_gene: TRBV5-4; abundance: NA; d_gene: NA; j_gene: TRBJ1-5; CDR3aa: CASSLVPGVGNQPQHF; CDR3nt: TGTGCCAGCAGCTTGGTCCCAGGGGTGGGCAATCAGCCCCAGCATTTT
v_gene: TRBV12-2; abundance: NA; d_gene: NA; j_gene: TRBJ2-5; CDR3aa: CASRHGHIETQYF; CDR3nt: TGTGCAAGTCGTCACGGACATATCGAGACCCAGTACTTC
v_gene: TRBV9; abundance: NA; d_gene: NA; j_gene: TRBJ2-5; CDR3aa: CASSVQTGLPGETQYF; CDR3nt: TGTGCCAGCAGCGTTCAAACGGGACTCCCAGGGGAGACCCAGTACTTC
v_gene: TRBV10-3; abundance: NA; d_gene: TRBD2; j_gene: TRBJ2-3; CDR3aa: CATLAGAEDTQYF; CDR3nt: TGTGCCACGCTAGCGGGGGCGGAAGATACGCAGTATTTT
v_gene: TRBV27; abundance: NA; d_gene: TRBD2; j_gene: TRBJ2-2; CDR3aa: CASRKAGGPGELFF; CDR3nt: TGTGCCAGCAGAAAAGCGGGGGGCCCCGGGGAGCTGTTTTTT
v_gene: TRBV4-1; abundance: NA; d_gene: TRBD2; j_gene: TRBJ2-2; CDR3aa: CASSVRTSGANTGELFF; CDR3nt: TGCGCCAGCAGCGTCCGGACTAGCGGGGCGAACACCGGGGAGCTGTTTTTT
v_gene: TRBV7-5; abundance: NA; d_gene: NA; j_gene: TRBJ1-6; CDR3aa: CVRSLIGPQGSPLHF; CDR3nt: TGTGTCAGAAGCTTGATCGGGCCCCAAGGGTCACCCCTCCACTTT
v_gene: TRBV6-5; abundance: NA; d_gene: NA; j_gene: TRBJ1-4; CDR3aa: CASRDDQGLEKLFF; CDR3nt: TGTGCCAGCAGGGACGACCAGGGATTGGAAAAACTGTTTTTT
v_gene: TRBV2; abundance: NA; d_gene: NA; j_gene: TRBJ2-6; CDR3aa: CASSLIVSGANVLTF; CDR3nt: TGTGCCAGCAGTTTAATAGTCTCGGGGGCCAACGTCCTGACTTTC
v_gene: TRBV7-6; abundance: NA; d_gene: TRBD2; j_gene: TRBJ2-5; CDR3aa: CASSLVGGGKTQYF; CDR3nt: TGTGCCAGCAGCCTAGTGGGGGGAGGGAAGACCCAGTACTTC
v_gene: TRBV7-2; abundance: NA; d_gene: NA; j_gene: TRBJ2-3; CDR3aa: CASSLALHATQYF; CDR3nt: TGTGCCAGCAGCTTAGCCCTCCACGCTACGCAGTATTTT
v_gene: TRBV28; abundance: NA; d_gene: NA; j_gene: TRBJ1-5; CDR3aa: CASSYPIWPQHF; CDR3nt: TGTGCCAGCAGTTACCCCATTTGGCCCCAGCATTTT
v_gene: TRBV5-4; abundance: NA; d_gene: NA; j_gene: TRBJ2-7; CDR3aa: CASSLDPGGGGEQYF; CDR3nt: TGTGCCAGCAGCCTCGACCCTGGTGGTGGGGGGGAGCAGTACTTC
v_gene: TRBV29-1; abundance: few; d_gene: TRBD2; j_gene: TRBJ2-4; CDR3aa: CSGLLAGGNIQYF; CDR3nt: TGCAGCGGCCTACTAGCGGGGGGTAACATTCAGTACTTC
v_gene: TRBV10-3; abundance: NA; d_gene: NA; j_gene: TRBJ2-3; CDR3aa: CAISDRTDTQYF; CDR3nt: TGTGCCATCAGTGATCGTACAGATACGCAGTATTTT
v_gene: TRBV6-6; abundance: NA; d_gene: NA; j_gene: TRBJ2-7; CDR3aa: CASSYSDRVYEQYF; CDR3nt: TGTGCCAGCAGTTATTCAGACAGAGTCTACGAGCAGTACTTC
v_gene: TRBV16; abundance: NA; d_gene: NA; j_gene: TRBJ1-5; CDR3aa: CASSDRGDQPQHF; CDR3nt: TGTGCCAGCAGCGATCGGGGGGATCAGCCCCAGCATTTT
v_gene: TRBV14; abundance: NA; d_gene: TRBD1; j_gene: TRBJ1-2; CDR3aa: CASSLRQGWGSDGYTF; CDR3nt: TGTGCCAGCAGCCTCCGACAGGGTTGGGGGTCGGATGGCTACACCTTC
v_gene: TRBV19; abundance: few; d_gene: NA; j_gene: TRBJ1-2; CDR3aa: CASKDATSIRLRGYTF; CDR3nt: TGTGCCAGTAAAGATGCAACAAGTATTAGGTTGCGTGGCTACACCTTC
v_gene: TRBV6-1; abundance: NA; d_gene: TRBD2; j_gene: TRBJ2-3; CDR3aa: CASSARLAGSGKDTQYF; CDR3nt: TGTGCCAGCAGTGCCCGACTAGCGGGGTCCGGAAAGGATACGCAGTATTTT
v_gene: TRBV11-3; abundance: NA; d_gene: NA; j_gene: TRBJ2-3; CDR3aa: CASSWGLEEDTQYF; CDR3nt: TGTGCCAGCAGCTGGGGACTCGAGGAAGATACGCAGTATTTT
v_gene: TRBV11-3; abundance: NA; d_gene: NA; j_gene: TRBJ2-5; CDR3aa: CASSSQGGPDKTQYF; CDR3nt: TGTGCCAGCAGCTCCCAAGGGGGGCCAGATAAGACCCAGTACTTC
v_gene: TRBV5-1; abundance: NA; d_gene: TRBD1; j_gene: TRBJ1-1; CDR3aa: CASSSGTGTGTEAFF; CDR3nt: TGCGCCAGCAGTAGCGGGACAGGGACAGGCACTGAAGCTTTCTTT
v_gene: TRBV2; abundance: NA; d_gene: NA; j_gene: TRBJ1-3; CDR3aa: CASSLGISGNTIYF; CDR3nt: TGTGCCAGCAGTCTAGGGATCTCTGGAAACACCATATATTTT
v_gene: TRBV29-1; abundance: NA; d_gene: TRBD1; j_gene: TRBJ2-7; CDR3aa: CSASPAGGSEQYF; CDR3nt: TGCAGCGCCAGCCCGGCAGGGGGCAGCGAGCAGTACTTC
v_gene: TRBV2; abundance: few; d_gene: NA; j_gene: TRBJ2-3; CDR3aa: CASSEEGQGTQYF; CDR3nt: TGTGCCAGCAGTGAGGAGGGGCAGGGAACGCAGTATTTT
v_gene: TRBV18; abundance: NA; d_gene: NA; j_gene: TRBJ1-3; CDR3aa: CASSLDFPGRRTSGNTIYF; CDR3nt: TGTGCCAGCTCACTGGATTTCCCGGGACGGCGCACCTCTGGAAACACCATATATTTT
v_gene: TRBV6-1; abundance: NA; d_gene: NA; j_gene: TRBJ2-2; CDR3aa: CASEPGTNTGELFF; CDR3nt: TGTGCCAGTGAACCCGGGACGAACACCGGGGAGCTGTTTTTT
v_gene: TRBV6-5; abundance: NA; d_gene: TRBD2; j_gene: TRBJ2-2; CDR3aa: CATTTSEPGELFF; CDR3nt: TGTGCCACTACGACTAGCGAGCCCGGGGAGCTGTTTTTT
v_gene: TRBV5-8; abundance: NA; d_gene: TRBD1; j_gene: TRBJ1-1; CDR3aa: CASSFGTGTFGAFF; CDR3nt: TGTGCCAGCAGCTTCGGGACAGGGACGTTCGGAGCTTTCTTT
v_gene: TRBV15; abundance: NA; d_gene: NA; j_gene: TRBJ1-5; CDR3aa: CATSRVRNQPQHF; CDR3nt: TGTGCCACCAGCAGAGTGCGCAATCAGCCCCAGCATTTT
v_gene: TRBV19; abundance: NA; d_gene: NA; j_gene: TRBJ2-2; CDR3aa: CASSISPLFNTGELFF; CDR3nt: TGTGCCAGTAGTATATCCCCCCTGTTTAACACCGGGGAGCTGTTTTTT
v_gene: TRBV5-4; abundance: NA; d_gene: NA; j_gene: TRBJ2-4; CDR3aa: CASSLAGGVDKNIQYF; CDR3nt: TGTGCCAGCAGCTTGGCGGGGGGCGTGGACAAAAACATTCAGTACTTC
v_gene: TRBV6-5; abundance: NA; d_gene: TRBD1; j_gene: TRBJ2-2; CDR3aa: CASGTGSTGELFF; CDR3nt: TGTGCCAGCGGGACAGGGAGCACCGGGGAGCTGTTTTTT
v_gene: TRBV21-1; abundance: NA; d_gene: NA; j_gene: TRBJ1-6; CDR3aa: CASSPAPNSPLHF; CDR3nt: TGTGCCAGCAGCCCCGCCCCGAATTCACCCCTCCACTTT
v_gene: TRBV5-1; abundance: few; d_gene: TRBD1; j_gene: TRBJ1-6; CDR3aa: CASSLDGQGRSPLHF; CDR3nt: TGCGCCAGCAGCTTGGATGGACAGGGACGGTCACCCCTCCACTTT
v_gene: TRBV5-4; abundance: NA; d_gene: NA; j_gene: TRBJ1-1; CDR3aa: CASSFSRGTEAFF; CDR3nt: TGTGCCAGCAGCTTCTCACGAGGCACTGAAGCTTTCTTT
v_gene: TRBV19; abundance: NA; d_gene: NA; j_gene: TRBJ1-1; CDR3aa: CASSIRGSEAFF; CDR3nt: TGTGCCAGTAGTATACGAGGGTCTGAAGCTTTCTTT
v_gene: TRBV5-6; abundance: once; d_gene: NA; j_gene: TRBJ2-7; CDR3aa: CASSPVPTVAYEQYF; CDR3nt: TGTGCCAGCAGCCCGGTCCCGACAGTCGCCTACGAGCAGTACTTC
v_gene: TRBV2; abundance: NA; d_gene: NA; j_gene: TRBJ1-2; CDR3aa: CASRRTVRDYGYTF; CDR3nt: TGTGCCAGCAGACGGACAGTTCGGGACTATGGCTACACCTTC
v_gene: TRBV6-1; abundance: NA; d_gene: NA; j_gene: TRBJ1-5; CDR3aa: CASSEAWVQPQHF; CDR3nt: TGTGCCAGCAGTGAAGCGTGGGTTCAGCCCCAGCATTTT
v_gene: TRBV5-1; abundance: NA; d_gene: TRBD1; j_gene: TRBJ1-6; CDR3aa: CASSDRQGGFHNSPLHF; CDR3nt: TGCGCCAGCAGCGACCGACAGGGAGGGTTTCATAATTCACCCCTCCACTTT